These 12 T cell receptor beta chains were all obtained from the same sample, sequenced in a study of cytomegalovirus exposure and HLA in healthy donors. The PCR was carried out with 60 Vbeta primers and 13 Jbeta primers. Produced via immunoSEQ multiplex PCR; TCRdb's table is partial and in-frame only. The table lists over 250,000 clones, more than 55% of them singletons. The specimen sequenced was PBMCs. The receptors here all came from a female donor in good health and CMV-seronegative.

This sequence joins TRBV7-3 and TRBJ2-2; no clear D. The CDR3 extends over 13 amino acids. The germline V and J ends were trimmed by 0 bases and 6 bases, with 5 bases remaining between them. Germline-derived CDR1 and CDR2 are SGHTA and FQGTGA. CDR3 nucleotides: TGTGCCAGCAGCTTAACCTTCCCCGGGGAGCTGTTTTTT. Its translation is CASSLTFPGELFF.

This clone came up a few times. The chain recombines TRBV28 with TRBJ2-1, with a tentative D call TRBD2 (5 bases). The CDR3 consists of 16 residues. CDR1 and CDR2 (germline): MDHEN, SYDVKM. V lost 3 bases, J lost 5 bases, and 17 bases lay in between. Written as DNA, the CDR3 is TGTGCCAGCAGTTTGGATAGTCTGGGGAGCGACAATGAGCAGTTCTTC. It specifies CASSLDSLGSDNEQFF. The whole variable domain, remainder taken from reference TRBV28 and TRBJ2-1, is DVKVTQSSRYLVKRTGEKVFLECVQDMDHENMFWYRQDPGLGLRLIYFSYDVKMKEKGDIPEGYSVSREKKERFSLILESASTNQTSMYLCASSLDSLGSDNEQFFGPGTRLTVL.

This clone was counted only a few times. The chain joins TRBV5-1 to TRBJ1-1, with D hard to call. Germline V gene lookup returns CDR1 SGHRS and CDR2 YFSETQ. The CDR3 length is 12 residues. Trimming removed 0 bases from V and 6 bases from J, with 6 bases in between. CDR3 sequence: CASSLVSAEAFF. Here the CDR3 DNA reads TGCGCCAGCAGCTTGGTAAGCGCTGAAGCTTTCTTT. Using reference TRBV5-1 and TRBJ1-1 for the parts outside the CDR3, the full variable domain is KAGVTQTPRYLIKTRGQQVTLSCSPISGHRSVSWYQQTPGQGLQFLFEYFSETQRNKGNFPGRFSGRQFSNSRSEMNVSTLELGDSALYLCASSLVSAEAFFGQGTRLTVV.

CDR3 residues: CASSLVLDSPNQPQHF. The CDR3 bases are TGTGCCAGCAGTCTCGTCCTGGACAGCCCTAATCAGCCCCAGCATTTT. The rearrangement uses TRBV28 and TRBJ1-5, with a possible D match to TRBD1 (6 bases). Germline CDR1 reads MDHEN; CDR2 reads SYDVKM. The CDR3 spans 16 residues. Trimming took 5 bases from V and 4 from J, leaving 18 bases between them.

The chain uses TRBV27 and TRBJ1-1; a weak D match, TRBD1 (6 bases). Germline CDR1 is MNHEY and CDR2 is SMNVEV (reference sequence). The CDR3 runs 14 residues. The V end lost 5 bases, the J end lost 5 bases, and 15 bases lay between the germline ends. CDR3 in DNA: TGTGCCAGCAGTCAAGGGGGGGGTTGGACTGAAGCTTTCTTT. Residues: CASSQGGGWTEAFF.

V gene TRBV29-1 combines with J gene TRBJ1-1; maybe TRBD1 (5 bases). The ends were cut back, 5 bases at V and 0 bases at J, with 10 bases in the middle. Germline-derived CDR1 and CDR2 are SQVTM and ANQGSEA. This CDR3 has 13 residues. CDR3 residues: CSVRSGLNTEAFF. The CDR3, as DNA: TGCAGCGTTCGGTCAGGGTTGAACACTGAAGCTTTCTTT.

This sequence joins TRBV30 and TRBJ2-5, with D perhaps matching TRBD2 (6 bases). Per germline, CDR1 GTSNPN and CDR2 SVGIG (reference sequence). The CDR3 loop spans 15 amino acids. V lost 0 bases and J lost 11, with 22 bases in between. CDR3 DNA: TGTGCCTGGAGTGTAATGGGACTTCCTTCTAGAGTGCAGTACTTC. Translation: CAWSVMGLPSRVQYF.

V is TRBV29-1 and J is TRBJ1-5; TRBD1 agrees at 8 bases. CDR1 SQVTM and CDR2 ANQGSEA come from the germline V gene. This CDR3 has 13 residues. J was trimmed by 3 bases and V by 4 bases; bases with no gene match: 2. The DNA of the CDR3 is TGCAGCGTTGGGACAGGGTACAATCAGCCCCAGCATTTT. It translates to CSVGTGYNQPQHF.

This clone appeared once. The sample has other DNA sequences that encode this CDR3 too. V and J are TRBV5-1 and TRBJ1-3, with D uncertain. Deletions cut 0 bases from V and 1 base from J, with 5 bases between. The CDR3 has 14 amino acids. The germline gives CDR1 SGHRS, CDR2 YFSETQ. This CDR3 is CASSLAGSGNTIYF. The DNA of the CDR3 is TGCGCCAGCAGCTTGGCCGGGTCTGGAAACACCATATATTTT.

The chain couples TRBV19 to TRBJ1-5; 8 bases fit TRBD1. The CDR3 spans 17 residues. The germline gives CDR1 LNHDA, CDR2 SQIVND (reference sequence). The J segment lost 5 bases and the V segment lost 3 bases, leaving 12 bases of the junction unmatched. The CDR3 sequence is CASSITSWTGNYQPQHF. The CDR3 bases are TGTGCCAGTAGTATTACTTCATGGACAGGGAACTATCAGCCCCAGCATTTT. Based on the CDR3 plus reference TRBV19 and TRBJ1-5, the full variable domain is DGGITQSPKYLFRKEGQNVTLSCEQNLNHDAMYWYRQDPGQGLRLIYYSQIVNDFQKGDIAEGYSVSREKKESFPLTVTSAQKNPTAFYLCASSITSWTGNYQPQHFGDGTRLSIL.

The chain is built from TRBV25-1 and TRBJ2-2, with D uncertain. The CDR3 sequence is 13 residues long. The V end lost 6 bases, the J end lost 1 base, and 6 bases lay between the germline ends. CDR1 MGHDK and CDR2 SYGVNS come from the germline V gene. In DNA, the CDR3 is TGTGCCAGCAGAATACAGAACACCGGGGAGCTGTTTTTT. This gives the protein CASRIQNTGELFF.

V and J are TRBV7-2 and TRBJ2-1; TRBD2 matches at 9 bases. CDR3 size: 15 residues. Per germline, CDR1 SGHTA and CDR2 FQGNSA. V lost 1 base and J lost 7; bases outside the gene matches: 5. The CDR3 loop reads CASSLGSGSPNEQFF. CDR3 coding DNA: TGTGCCAGCAGCTTAGGTAGCGGGAGTCCGAATGAGCAGTTCTTC.